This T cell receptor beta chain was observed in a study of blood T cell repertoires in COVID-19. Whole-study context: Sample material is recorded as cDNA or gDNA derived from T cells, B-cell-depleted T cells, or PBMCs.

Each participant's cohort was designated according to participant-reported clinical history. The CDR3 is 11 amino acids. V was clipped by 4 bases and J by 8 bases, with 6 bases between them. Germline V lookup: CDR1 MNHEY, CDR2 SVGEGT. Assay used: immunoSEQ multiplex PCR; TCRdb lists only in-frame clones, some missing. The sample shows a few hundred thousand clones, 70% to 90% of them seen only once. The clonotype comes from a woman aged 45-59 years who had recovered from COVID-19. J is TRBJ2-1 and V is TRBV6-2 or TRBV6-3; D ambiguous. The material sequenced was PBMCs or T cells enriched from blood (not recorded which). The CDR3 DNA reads TGTGCCAGCAGTTTTATTGATGAGCAGTTCTTC. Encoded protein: CASSFIDEQFF.